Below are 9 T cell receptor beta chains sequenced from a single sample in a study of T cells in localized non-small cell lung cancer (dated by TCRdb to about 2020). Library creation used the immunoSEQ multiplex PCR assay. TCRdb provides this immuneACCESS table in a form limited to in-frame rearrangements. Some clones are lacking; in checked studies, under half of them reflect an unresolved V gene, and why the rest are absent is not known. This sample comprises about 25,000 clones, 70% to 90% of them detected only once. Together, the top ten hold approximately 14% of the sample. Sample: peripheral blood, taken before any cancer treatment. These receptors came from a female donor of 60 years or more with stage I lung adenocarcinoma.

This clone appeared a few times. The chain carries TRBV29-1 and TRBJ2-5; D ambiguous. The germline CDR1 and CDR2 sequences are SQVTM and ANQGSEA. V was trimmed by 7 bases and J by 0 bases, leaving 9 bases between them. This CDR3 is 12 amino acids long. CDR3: CSARLNQETQYF. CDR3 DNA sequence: TGCAGCGCCCGACTGAACCAAGAGACCCAGTACTTC.

The CDR3 nucleotides are TGTGCCTGGAGTCAGGTACACGAGCAGTACTTC. This sequence encodes CAWSQVHEQYF. This chain links TRBV30 with TRBJ2-7; D not resolved. V dropped 2 bases and J dropped 5 bases, with 7 bases sitting between them. The CDR3 extends over 11 amino acids. Per the germline V gene, CDR1 is GTSNPN and CDR2 is SVGIG (reference sequence). Based on the CDR3 plus reference TRBV30 and TRBJ2-7, the full variable domain is SQTIHQWPATLVQPVGSPLSLECTVEGTSNPNLYWYRQAAGRGLQLLFYSVGIGQISSEVPQNLSASRPQDRQFILSSKKLLLSDSGFYLCAWSQVHEQYFGPGTRLTVT.

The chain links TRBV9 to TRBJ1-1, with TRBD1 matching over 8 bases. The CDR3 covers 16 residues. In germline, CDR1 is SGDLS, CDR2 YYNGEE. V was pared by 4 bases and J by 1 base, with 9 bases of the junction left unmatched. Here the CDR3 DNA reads TGTGCCAGCAGCCCCCTTCCGGGGACAGGGAACACTGAAGCTTTCTTT. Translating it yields CASSPLPGTGNTEAFF.

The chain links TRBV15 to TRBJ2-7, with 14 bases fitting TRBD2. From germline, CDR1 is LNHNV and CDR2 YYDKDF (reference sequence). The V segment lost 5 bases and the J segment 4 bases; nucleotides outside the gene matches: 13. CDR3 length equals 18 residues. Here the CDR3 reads CATSLRLAGGVIRYEQYF. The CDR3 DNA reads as TGTGCCACCAGCCTACGACTAGCGGGGGGGGTAATCAGATACGAGCAGTACTTC.

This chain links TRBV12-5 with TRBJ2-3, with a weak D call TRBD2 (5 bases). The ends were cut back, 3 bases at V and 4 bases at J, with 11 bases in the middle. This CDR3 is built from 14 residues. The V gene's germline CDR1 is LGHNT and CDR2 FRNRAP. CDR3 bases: TGTGCTAGTGGTTTAACGGGGTGGGCAGATACGCAGTATTTT. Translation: CASGLTGWADTQYF.

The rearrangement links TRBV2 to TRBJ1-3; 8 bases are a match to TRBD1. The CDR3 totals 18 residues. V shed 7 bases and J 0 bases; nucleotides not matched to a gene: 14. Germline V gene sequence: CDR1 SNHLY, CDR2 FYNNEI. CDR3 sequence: CASTDPEDRDASGNTIYF. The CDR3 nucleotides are TGTGCCAGCACAGATCCTGAGGACAGGGACGCCTCTGGAAACACCATATATTTT.

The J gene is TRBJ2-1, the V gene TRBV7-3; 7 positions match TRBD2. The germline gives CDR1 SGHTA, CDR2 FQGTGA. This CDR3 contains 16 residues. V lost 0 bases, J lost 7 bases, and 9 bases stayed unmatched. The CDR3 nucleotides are TGTGCCAGCAGCTTAACGACGCGGGGGTTGAGTAATGAGCAGTTCTTC. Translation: CASSLTTRGLSNEQFF.

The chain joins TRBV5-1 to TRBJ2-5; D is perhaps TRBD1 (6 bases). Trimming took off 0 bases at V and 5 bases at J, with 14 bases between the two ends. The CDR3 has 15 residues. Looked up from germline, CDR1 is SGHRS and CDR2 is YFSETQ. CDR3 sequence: CASSLAAGVRETQYF. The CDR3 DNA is TGCGCCAGCAGCTTGGCGGCAGGGGTGCGGGAGACCCAGTACTTC.

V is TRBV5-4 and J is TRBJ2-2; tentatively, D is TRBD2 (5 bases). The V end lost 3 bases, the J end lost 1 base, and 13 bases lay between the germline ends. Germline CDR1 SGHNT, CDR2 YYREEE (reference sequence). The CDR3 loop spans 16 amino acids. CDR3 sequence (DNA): TGTGCCAGCAGCTCAGGAGGCAAAGGGAACACCGGGGAGCTGTTTTTT. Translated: CASSSGGKGNTGELFF.